One sample yielded the 5 T cell receptor beta chains listed below, sequenced in a study of control samples from healthy donors and cancer patients. Assay: immunoSEQ multiplex PCR; the TCRdb copy retains only in-frame clones and omits some. The profile shows 90,000 to 110,000 clones, about nine tenths of them singletons. The specimen sequenced was blood. Source of these receptors: a human donor in good health. The donor label of this sample is uncertain.

The chain combines TRBV9 with TRBJ2-1; D may match TRBD1 or TRBD2 (5 bases each). Germline CDR1 reads SGDLS; CDR2 reads YYNGEE. Trimming shortened V by 2 bases and J by 2 bases, and 11 bases separated the two germline ends. The CDR3 consists of 15 residues. CDR3 region: CASSVSGTTYNEQFF. For the CDR3, the DNA is TGTGCCAGCAGCGTCTCCGGGACGACCTACAATGAGCAGTTCTTC.

J is TRBJ1-1 and V is TRBV5-6, with D tentatively TRBD1 (6 bases). The CDR3 has 14 residues. Trimming removed 4 bases at V and 1 base at J, with 11 bases between. Looked up from germline, CDR1 is SGHDT and CDR2 is YYEEEE. CDR3 sequence: CASSTGGANTEAFF. CDR3 DNA sequence: TGTGCCAGCAGCACCGGGGGGGCGAACACTGAAGCTTTCTTT.

The V call is TRBV29-1, the J call TRBJ1-2; possible D gene TRBD1, 5 bases. The V gene lost 6 bases and the J gene lost 7 bases, with 15 bases spanning the gap. There are 12 residues in the CDR3. In germline, CDR1 is SQVTM, CDR2 ANQGSEA. The CDR3 sequence: CSVLGQSGGYTF. For the CDR3, the DNA is TGCAGCGTCCTCGGACAATCCGGTGGCTACACCTTC.

To note about this clone: The same CDR3 can be traced to other DNA sequences in this sample. The V call is TRBV7-2, the J call TRBJ2-2, with D hard to call. Germline CDR1 SGHTA, CDR2 FQGNSA. The V and J ends lost 5 bases and 3 bases respectively, with 4 bases between them. The CDR3 contains 12 residues. The DNA of the CDR3 is TGTGCCAGCAGCACAGACACCGGGGAGCTGTTTTTT. Protein: CASSTDTGELFF.

The chain couples TRBV9 to TRBJ1-6, with TRBD1 as a possible D gene (6 bases). V was shortened by 4 bases and J by 5 bases, with 13 bases between the two germline ends. The CDR3 spans 15 residues. Germline assignment: CDR1 SGDLS and CDR2 YYNGEE. This CDR3 is CASSPDGQNNSPLHF. The CDR3 nucleotides read TGTGCCAGCAGCCCGGACGGACAGAATAATTCACCCCTCCACTTT.